These 14 T cell receptor beta chains came from one sample sequenced in a study of T cell clonality in common variable immunodeficiency. Findings of the study overall: Reportedly, TCR beta sequences from common variable immunodeficiency showed fewer deletions and N-nucleotide insertions.

No antigen has been assigned to these receptors. Sequencing was performed with immunoSEQ multiplex PCR; in TCRdb, only in-frame clones are kept and a portion is missing. The profile covers 20,000 or so clones, none occurring a single time. Source material: peripheral blood mononuclear cells. The receptor set was obtained from a human donor with common variable immunodeficiency.

This clone was detected ten times or more. Read sequence stops 3 residues before the CDR3 end, and the germline J gene provides the missing end. The V call is TRBV20-1, the J call TRBJ2-3; D may be TRBD1 (5 bases). Germline-derived CDR1 and CDR2 are DFQATT and SNEGSKA (reference sequence). The ends were cut back, 4 bases at V and 5 bases at J, with 7 bases in the middle. The CDR3 extends over 11 amino acids. The CDR3 reads CSAMGRDTQYF. CDR3 DNA (partial): TGCAGTGCTATGGGGCGAGATACG.

This clone was counted many times. The read comes to an end 3 residues before the CDR3 does, leaving the germline J gene to fill in the end. The rearrangement joins TRBV7-2 to TRBJ2-3; perhaps TRBD2 as D (5 bases). CDR3 length equals 13 residues. CDR1 and CDR2 from the germline V gene are SGHTA and FQGNSA. Trimming shortened V by 4 bases and J by 8 bases, and 13 bases separated the two germline ends. CDR3: CASSSGGWGTQYF. CDR3 DNA, as far as it was read: TGTGCCAGCAGCTCCGGCGGGTGGGGTACG.

This clone was counted at least ten times. The read ends 3 residues before the CDR3 terminus; that terminus is restored from the germline J gene. The chain combines TRBV20-1 with TRBJ2-5, with 7 bases aligning to TRBD1. V shed 4 bases, J shed 2 bases, and the junction held 1 base outside the gene matches. Germline lookup yields CDR1 DFQATT and CDR2 SNEGSKA (reference sequence). This CDR3 spans 12 amino acids. The CDR3 loop reads CSAKGQQETQYF. Partial CDR3 DNA: TGCAGTGCTAAGGGACAGCAAGAGACC.

The table lists this clone with a few counts. The CDR3 end falls 3 residues outside the read, so it is completed with the germline J gene. V is TRBV7-9 and J is TRBJ1-3; the match to TRBD1 covers 9 bases. CDR1 and CDR2 from the germline V gene are SEHNR and FQNEAQ (reference sequence). V dropped 6 bases and J dropped 4; count of bases not matched to a gene: 4. The CDR3 is 14 residues long. Partial CDR3 DNA: TGTGCCAGCAGGGATACAGGGGGCGGAAACACC. Protein product: CASRDTGGGNT. The full-length CDR3 reads as CASRDTGGGNTIYF.

This clone was counted between two and nine times. The sequenced fragment ends 3 residues before the CDR3 boundary, so the rest is inferred from the germline J gene. J is TRBJ2-3 and V is TRBV13, with D perhaps matching TRBD2 (6 bases). The CDR3 loop spans 16 amino acids. The ends were cut back, 1 base at V and 0 bases at J, with 11 bases in the middle. Germline V gene lookup returns CDR1 PRHDT and CDR2 FYEKMQ (reference sequence). The CDR3 reads CASSLDTSRSTDTQYF. Partial CDR3 DNA: TGTGCCAGCAGCTTAGATACTAGCCGCAGCACAGATACG.

In regard to this clone: The observed sequence ends 3 residues before the CDR3 terminus, with the missing tail filled in from the germline J gene. The chain links TRBV7-9 to TRBJ2-3; 9 nucleotides align to TRBD2. Germline CDR1 SEHNR, CDR2 FQNEAQ (reference sequence). The trim removed 4 bases at V and 1 base at J, leaving 3 bases unmatched. There are 15 residues in the CDR3. The sequenced part of the CDR3 DNA is TGTGCCAGCAGCTCCAGACTAGCGGGCACAGATACG. Translated, it gives CASSSRLAGTDT. The complete CDR3 protein is CASSSRLAGTDTQYF.

Many counts were recorded for this clone. The CDR3 end is not reached by the read, which stops 3 residues before it; the germline J gene fills it in. The gene calls are TRBV20-1 and TRBJ2-4, with 7 positions matching TRBD1. V was clipped by 4 bases and J by 7 bases; unmatched bases: 28. Germline CDR1 is DFQATT and CDR2 is SNEGSKA (reference sequence). CDR3 length: 20 amino acids. The CDR3 protein is CSATNNNTQGLPPLWNIQYF. The CDR3 bases that were read are TGCAGTGCTACAAACAATAACACACAGGGGTTGCCTCCTCTGTGGAACATT.

In regard to this clone: The read stops 3 residues short of the end of the CDR3; the missing end is completed from the germline J gene. This sequence joins TRBV5-5 and TRBJ1-4; D might be TRBD1 (5 bases). Germline-derived CDR1 and CDR2 are SGHKS and YYEKEE (reference sequence). There are 15 residues in the CDR3. The V end was cut by 5 bases, the J end by 2 bases, with 13 bases between. The part of the CDR3 DNA that was read is TGTGCCAGCAGTCGACAGAGTGGGACTAATGAAAAA. It yields the protein CASSRQSGTNEK. The complete CDR3 protein is CASSRQSGTNEKLFF.

A note on this clone: The read terminates 3 residues before the CDR3 end, so the remaining end is supplied by the germline J gene. The chain is built from TRBV2 and TRBJ2-7, with D maybe TRBD1 (6 bases). Germline V CDR1 and CDR2: SNHLY, FYNNEI. V was shortened by 7 bases and J by 1 base, with 14 bases between the two germline ends. This CDR3 is 14 amino acids long. The CDR3 is CASTVHGQSYEQYF. Incomplete CDR3 DNA: TGTGCCAGCACGGTTCACGGACAGTCCTACGAG.

This clone was detected only a few times. Read data end 3 residues before the CDR3 end; the end is taken from the germline J gene. This sequence joins TRBV7-9 and TRBJ1-2; D is unclear. Trimming took 3 bases from V and 2 from J, leaving 13 bases between them. Germline V gene data show CDR1 as SEHNR and CDR2 as FQNEAQ (reference sequence). This CDR3 has 15 residues. The chain's CDR3 is CASSFGQAINYGYTF. Incomplete CDR3 DNA: TGTGCCAGCAGCTTTGGGCAGGCCATAAACTATGGC.

This clone was seen many times. The missing CDR3 end, 3 residues past where the read stops, is filled in from the germline J gene. The chain is built from TRBV13 and TRBJ1-1; no clear D. The CDR3 contains 13 residues. The germline gives CDR1 PRHDT, CDR2 FYEKMQ (reference sequence). V was cut by 0 bases and J by 5 bases, with 7 bases left in between. The sequenced CDR3 bases are TGTGCCAGCAGCTTAGGAGAGAGGACTGAA. This translates into CASSLGERTE. The whole CDR3 sequence is CASSLGERTEAFF.

In this sample, this clone turned up many times. The sequenced fragment ends 3 residues before the CDR3 boundary, so the rest is inferred from the germline J gene. This chain uses TRBV18 with TRBJ1-5; D ambiguous. CDR3 size: 18 residues. V gave up 1 base and J gave up 0 bases, with 16 bases separating them. Germline CDR1 reads KGHSH; CDR2 reads LQKENI. CDR3 protein: CASSPRAAYDYSNQPQHF. The DNA read from the CDR3 is TGTGCCAGCTCACCACGGGCAGCCTACGACTATAGCAATCAGCCC.

This clone has a count of ten or more. The missing CDR3 end, 3 residues past where the read stops, is filled in from the germline J gene. The rearrangement links TRBV20-1 to TRBJ2-2; tentatively, D is TRBD1 (6 bases). Trimming took off 3 bases at V and 2 bases at J, with 13 bases between the two ends. The CDR3 has 15 amino acids. The germline CDR1 and CDR2 sequences are DFQATT and SNEGSKA (reference sequence). The CDR3 reads CSASLAGVNTGELFF. Incomplete CDR3 DNA: TGCAGTGCTAGTTTGGCAGGGGTAAACACCGGGGAG.

This clone came up many times. The read ends 3 residues shy of where the CDR3 ends; the end is completed using the germline J gene. The chain uses TRBV16 and TRBJ1-5; a weak D match, TRBD1 (5 bases). V was pared by 0 bases and J by 6 bases, with 12 bases between. The CDR3 extends over 15 amino acids. Germline CDR1 KGHSY, CDR2 FQNENV. Partial CDR3 DNA: TGTGCCAGCAGCCAATCGGATCCAGGGCGTCAGCCC. Translated: CASSQSDPGRQP. The whole CDR3 protein reads CASSQSDPGRQPQHF.